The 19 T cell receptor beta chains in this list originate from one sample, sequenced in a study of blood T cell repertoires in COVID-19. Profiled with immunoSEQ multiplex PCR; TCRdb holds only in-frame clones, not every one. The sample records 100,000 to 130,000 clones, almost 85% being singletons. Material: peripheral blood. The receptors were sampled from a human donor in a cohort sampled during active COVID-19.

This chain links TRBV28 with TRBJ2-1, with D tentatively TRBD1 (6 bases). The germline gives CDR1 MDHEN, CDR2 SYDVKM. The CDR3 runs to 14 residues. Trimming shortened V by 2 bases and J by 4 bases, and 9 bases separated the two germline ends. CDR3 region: CASSLPGQYNEQFF. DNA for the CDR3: TGTGCCAGCAGTTTACCCGGACAGTACAATGAGCAGTTCTTC.

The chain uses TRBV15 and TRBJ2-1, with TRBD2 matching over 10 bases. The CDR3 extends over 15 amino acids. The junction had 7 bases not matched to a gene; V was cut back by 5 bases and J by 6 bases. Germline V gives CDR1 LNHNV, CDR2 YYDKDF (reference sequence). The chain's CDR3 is CATSPSGRMRNEQFF. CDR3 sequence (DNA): TGTGCCACCAGCCCTAGCGGGAGAATGCGCAATGAGCAGTTCTTC.

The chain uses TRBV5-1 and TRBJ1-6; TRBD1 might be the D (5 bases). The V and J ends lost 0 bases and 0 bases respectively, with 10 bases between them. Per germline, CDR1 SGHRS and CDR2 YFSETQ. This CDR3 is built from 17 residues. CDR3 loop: CASSLGQTSSYNSPLHF. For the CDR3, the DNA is TGCGCCAGCAGCTTGGGACAGACGAGCTCCTATAATTCACCCCTCCACTTT.

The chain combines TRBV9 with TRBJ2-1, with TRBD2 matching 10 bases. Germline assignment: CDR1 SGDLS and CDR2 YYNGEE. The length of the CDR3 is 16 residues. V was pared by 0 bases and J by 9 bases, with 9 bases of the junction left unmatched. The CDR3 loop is CASSVGQAGGPGEQFF. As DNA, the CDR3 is TGTGCCAGCAGCGTAGGGCAAGCGGGAGGGCCGGGTGAGCAGTTCTTC.

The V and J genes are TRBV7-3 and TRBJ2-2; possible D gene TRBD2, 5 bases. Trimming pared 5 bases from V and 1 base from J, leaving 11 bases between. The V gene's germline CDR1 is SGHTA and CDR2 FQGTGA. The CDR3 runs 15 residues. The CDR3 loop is CASSNMGVNTGELFF. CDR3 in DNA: TGTGCCAGCAGCAATATGGGAGTGAACACCGGGGAGCTGTTTTTT.

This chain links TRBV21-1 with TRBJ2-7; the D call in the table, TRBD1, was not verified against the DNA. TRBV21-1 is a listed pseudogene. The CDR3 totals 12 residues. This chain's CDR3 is CANRQASYEQYV. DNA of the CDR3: TGTGCCAACCGGCAGGCGTCCTACGAGCAGTACGTC.

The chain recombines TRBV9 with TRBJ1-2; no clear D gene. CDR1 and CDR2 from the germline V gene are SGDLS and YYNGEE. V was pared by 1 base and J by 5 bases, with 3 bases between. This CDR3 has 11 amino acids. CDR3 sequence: CASSVLYGYTF. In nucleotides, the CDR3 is TGTGCCAGCAGCGTACTGTATGGCTACACCTTC. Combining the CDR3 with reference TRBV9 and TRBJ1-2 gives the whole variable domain DSGVTQTPKHLITATGQRVTLRCSPRSGDLSVYWYQQSLDQGLQFLIQYYNGEERAKGNILERFSAQQFPDLHSELNLSSLELGDSALYFCASSVLYGYTFGSGTRLTVV.

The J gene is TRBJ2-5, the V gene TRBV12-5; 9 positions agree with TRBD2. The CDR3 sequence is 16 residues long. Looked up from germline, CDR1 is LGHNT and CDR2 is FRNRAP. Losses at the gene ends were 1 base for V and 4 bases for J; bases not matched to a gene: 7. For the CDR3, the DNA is TGTGCTAGTGGTTTGGGGACTAGCGCCCGCACAGAGACCCAGTACTTC. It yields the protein CASGLGTSARTETQYF.

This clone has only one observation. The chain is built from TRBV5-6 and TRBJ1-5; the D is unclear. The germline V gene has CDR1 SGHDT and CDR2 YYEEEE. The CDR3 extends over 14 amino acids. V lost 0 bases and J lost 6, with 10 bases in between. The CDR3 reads CASSLGSLGQPQHF. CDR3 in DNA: TGTGCCAGCAGCTTGGGTAGTCTAGGTCAGCCCCAGCATTTT.

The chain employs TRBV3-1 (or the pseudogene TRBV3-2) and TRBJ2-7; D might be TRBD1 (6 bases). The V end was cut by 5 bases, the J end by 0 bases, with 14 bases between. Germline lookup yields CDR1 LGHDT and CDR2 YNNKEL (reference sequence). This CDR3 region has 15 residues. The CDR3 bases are TGTGCCAGCAGCTCGACGGACAGTCTCTCCTACGAGCAGTACTTC. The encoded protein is CASSSTDSLSYEQYF.

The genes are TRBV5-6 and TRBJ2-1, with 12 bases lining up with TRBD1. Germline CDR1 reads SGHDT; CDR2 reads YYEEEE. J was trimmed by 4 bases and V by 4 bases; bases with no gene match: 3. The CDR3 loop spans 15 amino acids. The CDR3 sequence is CASSRGQGAYNEQFF. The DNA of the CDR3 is TGTGCCAGCAGCCGGGGACAGGGGGCTTACAATGAGCAGTTCTTC.

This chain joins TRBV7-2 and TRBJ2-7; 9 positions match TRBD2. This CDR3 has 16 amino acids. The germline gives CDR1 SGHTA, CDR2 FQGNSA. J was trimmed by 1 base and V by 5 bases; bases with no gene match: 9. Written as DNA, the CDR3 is TGTGCCAGCAGCCAGGGAGGCGGGAGGGAGTCCTACGAGCAGTACTTC. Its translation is CASSQGGGRESYEQYF. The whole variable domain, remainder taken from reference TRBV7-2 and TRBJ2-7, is GAGVSQSPSNKVTEKGKDVELRCDPISGHTALYWYRQSLGQGLEFLIYFQGNSAPDKSGLPSDRFSAERTGGSVSTLTIQRTQQEDSAVYLCASSQGGGRESYEQYFGPGTRLTVT.

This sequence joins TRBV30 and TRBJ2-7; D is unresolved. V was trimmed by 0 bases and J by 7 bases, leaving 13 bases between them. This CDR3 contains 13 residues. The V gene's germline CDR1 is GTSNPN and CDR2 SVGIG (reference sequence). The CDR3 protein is CAWSVSSALEQYV. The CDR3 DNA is TGTGCCTGGAGTGTTTCGTCTGCGCTAGAGCAGTACGTC.

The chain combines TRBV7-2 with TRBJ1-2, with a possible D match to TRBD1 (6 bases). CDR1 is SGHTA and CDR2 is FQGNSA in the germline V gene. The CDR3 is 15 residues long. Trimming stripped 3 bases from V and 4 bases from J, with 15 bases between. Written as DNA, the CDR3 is TGTGCCAGCAGCTTGCCCCTACAGGGTCTCTATGGCTACACCTTC. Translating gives CASSLPLQGLYGYTF.

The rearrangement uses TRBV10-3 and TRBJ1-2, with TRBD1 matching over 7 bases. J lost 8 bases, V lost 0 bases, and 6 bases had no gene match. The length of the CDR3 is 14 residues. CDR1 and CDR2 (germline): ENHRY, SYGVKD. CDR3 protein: CAISESTQGVGYTF. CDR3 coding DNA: TGTGCCATCAGTGAGTCGACTCAGGGGGTGGGCTACACCTTC.

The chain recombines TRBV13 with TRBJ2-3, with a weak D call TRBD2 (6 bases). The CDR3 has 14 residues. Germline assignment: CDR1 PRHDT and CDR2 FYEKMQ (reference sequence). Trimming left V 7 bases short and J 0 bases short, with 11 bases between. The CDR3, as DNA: TGTGCCAGCAACCGGGACTCCAGCACAGATACGCAGTATTTT. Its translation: CASNRDSSTDTQYF.

CDR3 loop: CASSTMLAATETQYF. For the CDR3, the DNA is TGTGCCAGCAGCACCATGCTAGCGGCAACGGAGACCCAGTACTTC. The chain uses TRBV7-2 and TRBJ2-5; TRBD2 aligns across 7 bases. After removal of 5 bases from V and 5 bases from J, the junction contained 11 bases not matched to a gene. The CDR3 has 15 residues. CDR1 is SGHTA, CDR2 FQGNSA, per germline.

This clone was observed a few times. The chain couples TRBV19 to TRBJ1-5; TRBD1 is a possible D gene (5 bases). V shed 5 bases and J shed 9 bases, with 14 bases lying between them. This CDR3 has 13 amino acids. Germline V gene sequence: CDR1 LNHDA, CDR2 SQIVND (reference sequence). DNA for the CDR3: TGTGCCAGTAGTCCAGACAGCCAGAGGCCCCAGCATTTT. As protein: CASSPDSQRPQHF.

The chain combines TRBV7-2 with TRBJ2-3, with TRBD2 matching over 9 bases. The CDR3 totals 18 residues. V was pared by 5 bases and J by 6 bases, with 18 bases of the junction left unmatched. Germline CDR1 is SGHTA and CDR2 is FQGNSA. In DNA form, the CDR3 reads TGTGCCAGCAGCCCCCAAGATAGTGCGGGAGGGCCTCTCGATACGCAGTATTTT. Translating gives CASSPQDSAGGPLDTQYF.